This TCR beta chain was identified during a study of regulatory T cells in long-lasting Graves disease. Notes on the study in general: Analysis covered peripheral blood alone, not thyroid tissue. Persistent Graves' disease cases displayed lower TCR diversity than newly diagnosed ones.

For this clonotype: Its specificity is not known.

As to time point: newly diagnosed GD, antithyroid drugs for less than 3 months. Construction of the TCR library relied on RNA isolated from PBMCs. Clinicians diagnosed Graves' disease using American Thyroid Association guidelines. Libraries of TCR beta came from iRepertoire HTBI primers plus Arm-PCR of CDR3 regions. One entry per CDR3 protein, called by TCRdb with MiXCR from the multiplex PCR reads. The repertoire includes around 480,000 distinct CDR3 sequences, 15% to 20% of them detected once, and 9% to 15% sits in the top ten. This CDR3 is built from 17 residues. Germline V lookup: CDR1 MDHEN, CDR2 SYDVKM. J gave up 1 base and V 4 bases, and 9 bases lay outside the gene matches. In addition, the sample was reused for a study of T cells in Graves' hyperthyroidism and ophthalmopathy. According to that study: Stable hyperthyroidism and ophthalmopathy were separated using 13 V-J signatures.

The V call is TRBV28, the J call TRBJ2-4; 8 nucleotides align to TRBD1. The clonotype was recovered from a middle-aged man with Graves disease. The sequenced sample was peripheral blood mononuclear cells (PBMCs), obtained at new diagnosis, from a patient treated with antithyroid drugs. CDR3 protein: CASSSPRGRWAKNIQYF. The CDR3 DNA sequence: TGTGCCAGCAGTTCCCCCAGGGGGCGGTGGGCCAAAAACATTCAGTACTTC.